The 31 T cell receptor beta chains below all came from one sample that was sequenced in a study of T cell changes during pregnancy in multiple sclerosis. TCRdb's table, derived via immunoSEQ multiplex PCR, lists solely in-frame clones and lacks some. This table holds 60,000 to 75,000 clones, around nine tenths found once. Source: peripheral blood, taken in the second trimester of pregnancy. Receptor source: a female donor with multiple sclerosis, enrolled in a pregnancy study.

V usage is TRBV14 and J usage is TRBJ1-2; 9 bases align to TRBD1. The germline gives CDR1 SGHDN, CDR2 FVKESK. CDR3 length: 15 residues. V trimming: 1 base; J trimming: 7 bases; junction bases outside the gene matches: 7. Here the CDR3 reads CASSQAGTGRSGYTF. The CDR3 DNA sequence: TGTGCCAGCAGCCAAGCCGGGACAGGGCGTAGTGGCTACACCTTC.

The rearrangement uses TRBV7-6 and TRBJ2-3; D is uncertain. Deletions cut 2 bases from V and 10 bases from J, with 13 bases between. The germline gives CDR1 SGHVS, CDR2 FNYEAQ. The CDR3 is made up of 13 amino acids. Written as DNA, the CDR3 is TGTGCCAGCAGCTTACAGGCCGGTGTTGCGCAGTATTTT. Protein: CASSLQAGVAQYF.

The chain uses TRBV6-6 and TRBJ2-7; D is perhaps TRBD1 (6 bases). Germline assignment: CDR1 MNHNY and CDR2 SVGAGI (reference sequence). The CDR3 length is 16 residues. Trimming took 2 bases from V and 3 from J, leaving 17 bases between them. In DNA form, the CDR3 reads TGTGCCAGCAGTTACCCCCCATACAGGGAACTCTACGAGCAGTACTTC. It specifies CASSYPPYRELYEQYF.

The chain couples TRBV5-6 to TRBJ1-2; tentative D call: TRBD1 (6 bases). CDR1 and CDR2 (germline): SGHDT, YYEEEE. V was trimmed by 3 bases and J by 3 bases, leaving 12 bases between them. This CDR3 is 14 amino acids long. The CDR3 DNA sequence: TGTGCCAGCAGCTACGGACAGACGCACTATGGCTACACCTTC. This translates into CASSYGQTHYGYTF.

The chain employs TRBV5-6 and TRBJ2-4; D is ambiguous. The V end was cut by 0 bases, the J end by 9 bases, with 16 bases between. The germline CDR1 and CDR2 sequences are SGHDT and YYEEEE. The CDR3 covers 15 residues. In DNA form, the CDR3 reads TGTGCCAGCAGCTTGGAACACGCTGGTCCCTCCATTCAGTACTTC. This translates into CASSLEHAGPSIQYF.

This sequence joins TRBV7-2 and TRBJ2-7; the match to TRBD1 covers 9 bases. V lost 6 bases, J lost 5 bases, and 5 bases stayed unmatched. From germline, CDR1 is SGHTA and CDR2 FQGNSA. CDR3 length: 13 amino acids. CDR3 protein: CASRRTGENEQYF. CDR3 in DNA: TGTGCCAGCAGACGGACAGGGGAAAACGAGCAGTACTTC.

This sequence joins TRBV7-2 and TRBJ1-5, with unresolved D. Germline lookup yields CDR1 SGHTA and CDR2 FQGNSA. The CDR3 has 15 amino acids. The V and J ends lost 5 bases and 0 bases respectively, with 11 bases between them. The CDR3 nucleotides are TGTGCCAGCAGCCTCGGAGGCGCTAGCAATCAGCCCCAGCATTTT. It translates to CASSLGGASNQPQHF.

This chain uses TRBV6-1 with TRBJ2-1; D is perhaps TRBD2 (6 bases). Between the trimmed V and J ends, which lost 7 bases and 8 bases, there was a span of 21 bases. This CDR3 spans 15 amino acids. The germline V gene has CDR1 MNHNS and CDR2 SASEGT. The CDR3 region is CASTLTSTGFDEQFF. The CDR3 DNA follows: TGTGCCAGCACTCTGACTAGTACGGGATTTGATGAGCAGTTCTTC.

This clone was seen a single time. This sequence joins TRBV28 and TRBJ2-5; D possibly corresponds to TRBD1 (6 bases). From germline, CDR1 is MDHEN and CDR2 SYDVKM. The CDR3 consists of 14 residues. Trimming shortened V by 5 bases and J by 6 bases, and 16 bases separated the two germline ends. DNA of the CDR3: TGTGCCAGCAGTCGGGCAGGGGAACCCCAGACCCAGTACTTC. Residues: CASSRAGEPQTQYF. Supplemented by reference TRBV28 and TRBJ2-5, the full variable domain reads DVKVTQSSRYLVKRTGEKVFLECVQDMDHENMFWYRQDPGLGLRLIYFSYDVKMKEKGDIPEGYSVSREKKERFSLILESASTNQTSMYLCASSRAGEPQTQYFGPGTRLLVL.

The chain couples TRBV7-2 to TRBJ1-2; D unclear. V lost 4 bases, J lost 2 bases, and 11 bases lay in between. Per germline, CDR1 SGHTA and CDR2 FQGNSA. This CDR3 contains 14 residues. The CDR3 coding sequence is TGTGCCAGCAGCTCGCGCGCACGCAACTATGGCTACACCTTC. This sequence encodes CASSSRARNYGYTF.

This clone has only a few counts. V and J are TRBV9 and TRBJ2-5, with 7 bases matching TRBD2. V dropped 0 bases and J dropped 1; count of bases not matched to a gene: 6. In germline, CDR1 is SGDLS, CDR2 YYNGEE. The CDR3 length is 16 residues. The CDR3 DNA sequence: TGTGCCAGCAGCGTAGGGGGGGGAGGGACCCAAGAGACCCAGTACTTC. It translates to CASSVGGGGTQETQYF.

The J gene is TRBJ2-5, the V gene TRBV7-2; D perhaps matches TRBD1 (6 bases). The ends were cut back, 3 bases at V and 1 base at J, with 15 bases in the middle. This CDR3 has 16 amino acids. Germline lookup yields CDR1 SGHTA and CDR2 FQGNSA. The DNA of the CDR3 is TGTGCCAGCAGCTTGGACCAACAGGGTCTCCAAGAGACCCAGTACTTC. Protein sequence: CASSLDQQGLQETQYF.

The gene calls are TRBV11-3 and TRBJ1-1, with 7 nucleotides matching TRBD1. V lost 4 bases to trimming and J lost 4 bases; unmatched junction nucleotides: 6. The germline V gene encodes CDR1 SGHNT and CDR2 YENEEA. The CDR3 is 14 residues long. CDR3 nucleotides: TGTGCCAGCAGCTCTACAGGGGCGTCCACTGAAGCTTTCTTT. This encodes CASSSTGASTEAFF. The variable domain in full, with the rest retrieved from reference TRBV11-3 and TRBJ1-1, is EAGVVQSPRYKIIEKKQPVAFWCNPISGHNTLYWYLQNLGQGPELLIRYENEEAVDDSQLPKDRFSAERLKGVDSTLKIQPAELGDSAVYLCASSSTGASTEAFFGQGTRLTVV.

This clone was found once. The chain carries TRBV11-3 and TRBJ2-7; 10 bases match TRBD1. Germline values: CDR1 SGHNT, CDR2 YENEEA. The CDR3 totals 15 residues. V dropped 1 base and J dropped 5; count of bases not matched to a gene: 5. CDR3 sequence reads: CASSLARDRGHEQYF. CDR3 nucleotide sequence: TGTGCCAGCAGCTTAGCCCGGGACAGGGGCCACGAGCAGTACTTC.

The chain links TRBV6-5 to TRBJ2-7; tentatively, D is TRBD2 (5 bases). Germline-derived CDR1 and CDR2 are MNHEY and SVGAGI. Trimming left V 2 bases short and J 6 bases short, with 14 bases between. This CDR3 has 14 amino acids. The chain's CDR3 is CASSYTRVSGEQYF. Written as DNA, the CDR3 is TGTGCCAGCAGTTACACGAGGGTATCAGGCGAGCAGTACTTC.

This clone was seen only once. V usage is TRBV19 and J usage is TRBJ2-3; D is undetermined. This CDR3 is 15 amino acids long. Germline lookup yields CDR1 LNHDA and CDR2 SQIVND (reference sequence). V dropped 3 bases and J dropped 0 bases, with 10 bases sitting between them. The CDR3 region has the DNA TGTGCCAGTAGTATGGCGGTATCTAGCACAGATACGCAGTATTTT. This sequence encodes CASSMAVSSTDTQYF.

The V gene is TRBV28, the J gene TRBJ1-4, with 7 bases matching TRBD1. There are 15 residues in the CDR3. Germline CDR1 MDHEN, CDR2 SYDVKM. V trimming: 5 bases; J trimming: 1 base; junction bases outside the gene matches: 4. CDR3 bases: TGTGCCAGCAGTCCATACAGGGGAACTAATGAAAAACTGTTTTTT. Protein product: CASSPYRGTNEKLFF.

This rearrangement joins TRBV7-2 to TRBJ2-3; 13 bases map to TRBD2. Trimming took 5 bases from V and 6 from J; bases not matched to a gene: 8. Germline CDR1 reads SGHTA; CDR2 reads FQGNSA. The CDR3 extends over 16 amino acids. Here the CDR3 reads CASSAGLAGVWDTQYF. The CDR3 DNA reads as TGTGCCAGCAGCGCAGGACTAGCGGGGGTATGGGATACGCAGTATTTT.

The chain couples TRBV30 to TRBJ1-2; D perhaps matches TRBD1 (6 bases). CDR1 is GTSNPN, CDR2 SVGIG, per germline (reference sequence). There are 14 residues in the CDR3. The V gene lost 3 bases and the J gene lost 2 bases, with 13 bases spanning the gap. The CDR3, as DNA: TGTGCCTGGAGCCCTAAGGGGGAAAACTATGGCTACACCTTC. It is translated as CAWSPKGENYGYTF.

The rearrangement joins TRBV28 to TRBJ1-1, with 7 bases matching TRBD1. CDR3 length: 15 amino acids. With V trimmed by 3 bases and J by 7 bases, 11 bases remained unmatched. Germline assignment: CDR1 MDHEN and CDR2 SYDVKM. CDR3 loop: CASSLPGNHRGEAFF. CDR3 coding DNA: TGTGCCAGCAGTTTGCCGGGGAACCACAGGGGTGAAGCTTTCTTT.

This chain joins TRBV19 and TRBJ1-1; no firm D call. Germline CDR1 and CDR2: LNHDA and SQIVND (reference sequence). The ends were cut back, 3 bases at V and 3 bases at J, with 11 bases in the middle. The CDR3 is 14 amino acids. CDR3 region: CASSMTGKDTEAFF. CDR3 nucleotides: TGTGCCAGTAGTATGACGGGAAAGGACACTGAAGCTTTCTTT. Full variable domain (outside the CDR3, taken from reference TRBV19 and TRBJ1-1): DGGITQSPKYLFRKEGQNVTLSCEQNLNHDAMYWYRQDPGQGLRLIYYSQIVNDFQKGDIAEGYSVSREKKESFPLTVTSAQKNPTAFYLCASSMTGKDTEAFFGQGTRLTVV.

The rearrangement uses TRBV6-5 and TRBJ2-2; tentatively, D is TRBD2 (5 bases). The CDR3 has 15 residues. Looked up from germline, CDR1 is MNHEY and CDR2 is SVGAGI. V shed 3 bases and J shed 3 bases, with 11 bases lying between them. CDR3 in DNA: TGTGCCAGCAGTTATAGCGTTTTTTACACCGGGGAGCTGTTTTTT. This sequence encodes CASSYSVFYTGELFF.

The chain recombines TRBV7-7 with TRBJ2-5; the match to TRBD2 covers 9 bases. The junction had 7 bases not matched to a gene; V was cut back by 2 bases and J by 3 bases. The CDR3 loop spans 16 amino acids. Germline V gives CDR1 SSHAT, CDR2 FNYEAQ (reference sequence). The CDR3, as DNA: TGTGCCAGCAGCTTATCGCCTGGACTAGCGAAAGAGACCCAGTACTTC. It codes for CASSLSPGLAKETQYF.

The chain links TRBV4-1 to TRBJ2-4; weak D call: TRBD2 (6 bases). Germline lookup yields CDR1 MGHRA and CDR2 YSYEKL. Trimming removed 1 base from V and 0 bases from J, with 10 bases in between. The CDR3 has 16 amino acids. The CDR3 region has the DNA TGCGCCAGCAGCCAAGGGGGCGGGAAAGCCAAAAACATTCAGTACTTC. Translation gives CASSQGGGKAKNIQYF.

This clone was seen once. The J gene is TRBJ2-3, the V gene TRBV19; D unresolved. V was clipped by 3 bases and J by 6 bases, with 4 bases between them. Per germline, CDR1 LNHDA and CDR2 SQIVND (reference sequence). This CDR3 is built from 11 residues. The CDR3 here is CASSIRDTQYF. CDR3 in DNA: TGTGCCAGTAGTATTCGGGATACGCAGTATTTT. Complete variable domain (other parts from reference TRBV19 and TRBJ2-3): DGGITQSPKYLFRKEGQNVTLSCEQNLNHDAMYWYRQDPGQGLRLIYYSQIVNDFQKGDIAEGYSVSREKKESFPLTVTSAQKNPTAFYLCASSIRDTQYFGPGTRLTVL.

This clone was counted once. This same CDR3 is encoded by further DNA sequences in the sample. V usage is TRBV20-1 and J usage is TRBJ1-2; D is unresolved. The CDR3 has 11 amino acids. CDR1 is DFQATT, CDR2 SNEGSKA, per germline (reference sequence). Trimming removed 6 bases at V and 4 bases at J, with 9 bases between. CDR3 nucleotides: TGCAGTGCGTTGATGAGCTATGGCTACACCTTC. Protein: CSALMSYGYTF.

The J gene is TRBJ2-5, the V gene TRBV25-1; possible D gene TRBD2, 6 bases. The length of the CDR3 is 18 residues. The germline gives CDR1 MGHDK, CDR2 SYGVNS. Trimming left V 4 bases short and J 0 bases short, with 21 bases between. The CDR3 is CASSGLAVLGEYQETQYF. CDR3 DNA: TGTGCCAGCAGTGGTTTAGCGGTTTTAGGGGAGTACCAAGAGACCCAGTACTTC. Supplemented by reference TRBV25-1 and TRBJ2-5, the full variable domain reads EADIYQTPRYLVIGTGKKITLECSQTMGHDKMYWYQQDPGMELHLIHYSYGVNSTEKGDLSSESTVSRIRTEHFPLTLESARPSHTSQYLCASSGLAVLGEYQETQYFGPGTRLLVL.

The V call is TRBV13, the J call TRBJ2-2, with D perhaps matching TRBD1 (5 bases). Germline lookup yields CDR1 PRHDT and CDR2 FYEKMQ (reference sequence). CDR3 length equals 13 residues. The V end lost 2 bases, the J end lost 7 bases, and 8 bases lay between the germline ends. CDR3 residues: CASSLRGGGELFF. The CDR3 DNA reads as TGTGCCAGCAGCTTAAGGGGCGGCGGGGAGCTGTTTTTT.

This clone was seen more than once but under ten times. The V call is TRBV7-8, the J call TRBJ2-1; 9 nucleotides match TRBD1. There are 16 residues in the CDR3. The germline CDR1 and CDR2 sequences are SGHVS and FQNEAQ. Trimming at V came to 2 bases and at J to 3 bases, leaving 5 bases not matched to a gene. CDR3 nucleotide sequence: TGTGCCAGCAGCTTATTGGACAGGGGCGACTACAATGAGCAGTTCTTC. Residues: CASSLLDRGDYNEQFF.

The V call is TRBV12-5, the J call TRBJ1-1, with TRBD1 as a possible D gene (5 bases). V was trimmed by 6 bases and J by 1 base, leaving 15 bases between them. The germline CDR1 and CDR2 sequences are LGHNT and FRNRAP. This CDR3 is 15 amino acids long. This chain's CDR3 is CASGPVGTGNTEAFF. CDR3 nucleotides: TGTGCTAGTGGCCCTGTGGGCACAGGGAACACTGAAGCTTTCTTT.

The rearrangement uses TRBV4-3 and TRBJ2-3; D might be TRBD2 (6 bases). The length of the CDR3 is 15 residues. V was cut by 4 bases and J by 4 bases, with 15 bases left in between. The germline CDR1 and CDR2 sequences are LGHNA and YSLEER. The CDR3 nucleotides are TGCGCCAGCAGCCTCGACGGGGGACGGGCAGATACGCAGTATTTT. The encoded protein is CASSLDGGRADTQYF.